Each of the 5 T cell receptor beta chains below was sequenced from the same sample in a study of blood T cell repertoires in COVID-19. Assay: immunoSEQ multiplex PCR; the TCRdb copy retains only in-frame clones and omits some. The table includes 150,000 to 200,000 clones, approximately 80% detected once. Sequencing was carried out using peripheral blood. All receptors derive from a woman of 80 years or more with active or convalescent COVID-19.

This chain connects TRBV7-9 to TRBJ1-3, with D uncertain. The germline V gene has CDR1 SEHNR and CDR2 FQNEAQ (reference sequence). The CDR3 runs 11 residues. Trimming removed 6 bases from V and 8 bases from J, with 8 bases in between. The CDR3 coding sequence is TGTGCCAGCAGTTTCGGTTACACCATATATTTT. Amino acids: CASSFGYTIYF.

V gene TRBV6-5 combines with J gene TRBJ1-2; TRBD1 is a possible D gene (5 bases). CDR1 MNHEY and CDR2 SVGAGI come from the germline V gene. CDR3 length equals 16 residues. V was pared by 0 bases and J by 5 bases, with 16 bases between. The CDR3 sequence is CASSYSNLRARYGYTF. The DNA for the CDR3 is TGTGCCAGCAGTTACTCGAACCTCAGGGCTCGTTATGGCTACACCTTC.

V and J are TRBV7-8 and TRBJ2-2; 8 nucleotides align to TRBD2. The CDR3 length is 16 residues. Germline V gene data show CDR1 as SGHVS and CDR2 as FQNEAQ. V trimming: 6 bases; J trimming: 5 bases; junction bases outside the gene matches: 11. The CDR3 here is CASSLQRGTGTGELFF. CDR3 DNA sequence: TGTGCCAGCAGTCTTCAGCGGGGGACGGGGACCGGGGAGCTGTTTTTT. The full variable domain, rest sourced from reference TRBV7-8 and TRBJ2-2, is GAGVSQSPRYKVAKRGQDVALRCDPISGHVSLFWYQQALGQGPEFLTYFQNEAQLDKSGLPSDRFFAERPEGSVSTLKIQRTQQEDSAVYLCASSLQRGTGTGELFFGEGSRLTVL.

Concerning this clone: Germline and junction disagree at one end, which may indicate a read error. The rearrangement uses TRBV6-2 or TRBV6-3 and TRBJ1-1; weak D call: TRBD1 (6 bases). The CDR3 runs 16 residues. Germline CDR1 reads MNHEY; CDR2 reads SVGEGT. As DNA, the CDR3 is TGTGCCAGCAGCTACTCTGCCGGGACATGGGCCCCTGAAGCTTTCTTT. The encoded protein is CASSYSAGTWAPEAFF.

The chain joins TRBV5-1 to TRBJ1-3; TRBD1 aligns across 9 bases. J gave up 4 bases and V 0 bases, and 5 bases lay outside the gene matches. The CDR3 has 16 amino acids. Germline-derived CDR1 and CDR2 are SGHRS and YFSETQ. The CDR3 region is CASSLEGQGLGNTIYF. In DNA form, the CDR3 reads TGCGCCAGCAGCTTGGAAGGACAGGGGCTCGGAAACACCATATATTTT.